This TCR beta chain was identified during a study of pediatric ulcerative colitis. This clone was detected only a few times. What it recognizes is unknown. This CDR3 comprises 16 residues. From germline, CDR1 is SGDLS and CDR2 YYNGEE. The V gene end was trimmed by 1 base and the J gene end by 6 bases; junction bases not matched to a gene: 10. Study-level findings and limits: All ulcerative colitis patients, but no controls, carried a couple of rectal clonotypes.

Sequencing was at survey level. This table comes from immunoSEQ multiplex PCR, and its TCRdb copy is limited to in-frame clones, with some not included. The table includes around 68,000 clones, 70% to 85% detected once. J is TRBJ1-5 and V is TRBV9; 7 bases match TRBD1. Input material: blood. This clonotype was sampled from a boy between 5 and 17 years old with moderate ulcerative colitis. The CDR3 DNA sequence: TGTGCCAGCAGCGTATCGGCAGGGGGTGTCGGTCAGCCCCAGCATTTT. It is translated as CASSVSAGGVGQPQHF.